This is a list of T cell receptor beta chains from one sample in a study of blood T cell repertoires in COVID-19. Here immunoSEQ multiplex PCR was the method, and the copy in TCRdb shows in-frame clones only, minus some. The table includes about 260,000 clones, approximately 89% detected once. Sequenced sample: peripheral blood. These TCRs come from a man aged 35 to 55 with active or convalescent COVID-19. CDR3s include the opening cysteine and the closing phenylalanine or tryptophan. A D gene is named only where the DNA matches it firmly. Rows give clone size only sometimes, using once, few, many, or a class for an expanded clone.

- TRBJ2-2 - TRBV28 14 TGTGCCAGCAGTCCCAGGTCTAACACCGGGGAGCTGTTTTTT CASSPRSNTGELFF
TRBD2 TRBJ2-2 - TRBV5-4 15 TGTGCCAGCAGCTTGGTGGGCGGGAGGGCCGGGGAGCTGTTTTTT CASSLVGGRAGELFF
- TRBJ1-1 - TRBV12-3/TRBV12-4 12 TGTGCCAGCAGCCAGGGACTCTCTGAAGCTTTCTTT CASSQGLSEAFF
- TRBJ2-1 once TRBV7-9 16 TGTGCCAGCAGCCCCCGGGCTAGCCTCTCCTACAATGAGCAGTTCTTC CASSPRASLSYNEQFF
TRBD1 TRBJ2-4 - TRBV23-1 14 TGCGCCAGCAAAAGCAGGACAGGGTGGTACATTCAGTACTTC CASKSRTGWYIQYF
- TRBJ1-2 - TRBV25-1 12 TGTGCCAGCAGGGACACCCCCTATGGCTACACCTTC CASRDTPYGYTF
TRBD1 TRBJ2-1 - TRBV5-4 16 TGTGCCAGCAGCTTGGCAGGGGGAAGGGGGTACAATGAGCAGTTCTTC CASSLAGGRGYNEQFF
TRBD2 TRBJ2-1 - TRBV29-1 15 TGCAGCGTTGAAGAAGGGGCTAGCGGGAGTTATGAGCAGTTCTTC CSVEEGASGSYEQFF
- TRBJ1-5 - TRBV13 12 TGTGCCAGCAGCTTAGGACGGGGGCCCCAGCATTTT CASSLGRGPQHF
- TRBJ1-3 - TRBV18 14 TGTGCCAGCTCACCCAGGGAAACTGGAAACACCATATATTTT CASSPRETGNTIYF
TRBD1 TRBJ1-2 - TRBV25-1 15 TGTGCCAGCAGTGAATTGGGACAGGGGTATCATGGCTACACCTTC CASSELGQGYHGYTF
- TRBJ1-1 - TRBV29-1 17 TGCAGCGTCCTACAGGCGGAGGGGACGAGGCTGAACACTGAAGCTTTCTTT CSVLQAEGTRLNTEAFF
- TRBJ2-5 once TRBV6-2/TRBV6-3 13 TGTGCCAGCAGTTACTCGAGCTCAGAGACCCAGTACTTC CASSYSSSETQYF
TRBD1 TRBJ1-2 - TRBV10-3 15 TGTGCCATCAGTCGTCCGGGACAGGGGGCCCATGGCTACACCTTC CAISRPGQGAHGYTF
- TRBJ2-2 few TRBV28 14 TGTGCCAGCACCCCCTCTGGAGGGGCCGGGGAGCTGTTTTTT CASTPSGGAGELFF
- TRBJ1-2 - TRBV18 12 TGTGCCAGCTCAGCGGCGGACTATGGCTACACCTTC CASSAADYGYTF
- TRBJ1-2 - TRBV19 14 TGTGCCAGTAGTCCTGGACAGCTCCCTCATGGCTACACCTTC CASSPGQLPHGYTF
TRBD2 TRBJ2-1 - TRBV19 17 TGTGCCAGTAGTATTGTCGTCCGGACTAGCGCTTACAATGAGCAGTTCTTC CASSIVVRTSAYNEQFF